The 6 T cell receptor beta chains given below trace back to one sample, sequenced in a study of blood T cell repertoires in COVID-19. The data were produced by immunoSEQ multiplex PCR, yet TCRdb's version contains in-frame clones alone and is incomplete. The table shows around 120,000 clones, with approximately 62% occurring only once. The sequenced sample consisted of peripheral blood. The receptors come from a man at least 80 years old with acute or convalescent COVID-19.

The sample holds one count of this clone. The chain joins TRBV4-1 to TRBJ2-7, with TRBD2 identical over 11 bases. There are 15 residues in the CDR3. Germline trimming cut 3 bases from V and 5 bases from J; bases unmatched to any gene: 6. Germline CDR1 MGHRA, CDR2 YSYEKL. The CDR3 is CASSQPLAGVNEQYF. CDR3 DNA sequence: TGCGCCAGCAGCCAGCCACTAGCGGGAGTTAACGAGCAGTACTTC.

The chain couples TRBV28 to TRBJ1-1; TRBD1 matches at 9 bases. The CDR3 is 16 amino acids. Germline V gene data show CDR1 as MDHEN and CDR2 as SYDVKM. Losses at the gene ends were 3 bases for V and 0 bases for J; bases not matched to a gene: 5. For the CDR3, the DNA is TGTGCCAGCAGTTTCGTATGGGACAGGGTGAACACTGAAGCTTTCTTT. This sequence encodes CASSFVWDRVNTEAFF. Filled out from reference TRBV28 and TRBJ1-1, the complete variable domain reads DVKVTQSSRYLVKRTGEKVFLECVQDMDHENMFWYRQDPGLGLRLIYFSYDVKMKEKGDIPEGYSVSREKKERFSLILESASTNQTSMYLCASSFVWDRVNTEAFFGQGTRLTVV.

This clone was seen only once. In DNA, the CDR3 is TGTGCCAGCGCCAGGGGGGTCGGGGAGCAGTACTTC. Its translation: CASARGVGEQYF. The rearrangement joins TRBV12-3 or TRBV12-4 to TRBJ2-7; D is possibly TRBD1 (7 bases). The V gene lost 8 bases and the J gene lost 7 bases, with 15 bases spanning the gap. This CDR3 is built from 12 residues.

This clone was detected only once. At the DNA level, this CDR3 is encoded by other sequences in the same sample as well. The J gene is TRBJ2-1, the V gene TRBV16; 12 positions match TRBD2. This CDR3 is 16 amino acids long. V shed 3 bases and J 2 bases; nucleotides not matched to a gene: 2. CDR1 and CDR2 (germline): KGHSY, FQNENV. CDR3 bases: TGTGCCAGCAGCCAGACTAGCGGGAGCCCCTACAATGAGCAGTTCTTC. Amino acids: CASSQTSGSPYNEQFF.

As concerns this clone: In the same sample, other DNA sequences code for this CDR3. The chain links TRBV29-1 to TRBJ2-3, with 9 bases fitting TRBD2. CDR1 and CDR2 (germline): SQVTM, ANQGSEA. The CDR3 is 14 residues long. The V gene end was trimmed by 3 bases and the J gene end by 4 bases; junction bases not matched to a gene: 5. The CDR3 DNA reads TGCAGCGTTGAGGGCGGGAGGGGTGCAGATACGCAGTATTTT. Translating it yields CSVEGGRGADTQYF.

The sample holds a few counts of this clone. The J gene is TRBJ2-2, the V gene TRBV19, with D possibly matching TRBD2 (6 bases). The V gene lost 5 bases and the J gene lost 5 bases, with 18 bases spanning the gap. Germline-derived CDR1 and CDR2 are LNHDA and SQIVND (reference sequence). The CDR3 consists of 16 residues. The CDR3 DNA reads as TGTGCCAGTAGTTTGGCGGGATCGGGGCGGACCGGGGAGCTGTTTTTT. Translated: CASSLAGSGRTGELFF.